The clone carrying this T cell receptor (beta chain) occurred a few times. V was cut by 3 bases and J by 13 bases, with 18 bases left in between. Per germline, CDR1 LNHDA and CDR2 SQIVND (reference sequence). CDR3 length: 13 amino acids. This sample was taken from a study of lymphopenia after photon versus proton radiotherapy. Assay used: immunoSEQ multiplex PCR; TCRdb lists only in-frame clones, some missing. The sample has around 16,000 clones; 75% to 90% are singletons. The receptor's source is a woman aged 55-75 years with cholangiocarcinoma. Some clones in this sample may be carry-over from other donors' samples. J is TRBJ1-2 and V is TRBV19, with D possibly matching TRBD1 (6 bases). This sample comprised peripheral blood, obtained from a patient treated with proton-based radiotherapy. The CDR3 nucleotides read TGTGCCAGTAGTATTTCGGGGGGCGCATTCACCACCTTC. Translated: CASSISGGAFTTF. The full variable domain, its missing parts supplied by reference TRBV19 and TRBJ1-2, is DGGITQSPKYLFRKEGQNVTLSCEQNLNHDAMYWYRQDPGQGLRLIYYSQIVNDFQKGDIAEGYSVSREKKESFPLTVTSAQKNPTAFYLCASSISGGAFTTFGSGTRLTVV.